This T cell receptor beta chain came from a study of patients and donors after allogeneic stem cell transplantation. The germline gives CDR1 SGHDT, CDR2 YYEEEE. Trimming removed 1 base at V and 2 bases at J, with 15 bases between. The CDR3 is 16 amino acids. MiXCR was run by TCRdb on the RT-PCR reads, yielding one entry per CDR3 protein. Among about a million distinct CDR3 sequences listed, roughly 17% were seen once. This TCR was recovered from a human donor who was either an allogeneic HSCT recipient or a stem cell or donor lymphocyte infusion donor (not recorded which). It is not recorded whose cells these are; they may come from a transplant donor. Sample: blood, either unsorted or a sorted T cell fraction (not recorded which). V is TRBV5-6 and J is TRBJ2-5; D perhaps matches TRBD1 (6 bases). CDR3 protein: CASSLWIRQEQETQYF. The CDR3 nucleotides read TGTGCCAGCAGCTTGTGGATCCGACAGGAACAAGAGACCCAGTACTTC.